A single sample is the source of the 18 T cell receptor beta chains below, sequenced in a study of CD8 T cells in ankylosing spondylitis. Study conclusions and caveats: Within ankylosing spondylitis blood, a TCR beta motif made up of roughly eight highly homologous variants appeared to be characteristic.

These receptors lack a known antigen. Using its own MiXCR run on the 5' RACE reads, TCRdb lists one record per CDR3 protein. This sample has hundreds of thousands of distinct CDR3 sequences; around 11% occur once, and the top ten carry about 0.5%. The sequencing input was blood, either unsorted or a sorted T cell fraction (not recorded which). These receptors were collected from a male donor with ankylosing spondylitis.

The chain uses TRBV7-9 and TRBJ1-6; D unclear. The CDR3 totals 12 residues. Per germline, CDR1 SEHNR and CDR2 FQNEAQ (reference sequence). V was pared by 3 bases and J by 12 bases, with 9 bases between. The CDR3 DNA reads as TGTGCCAGCAGCTTGGACCTACAACCCCTCCACTTT. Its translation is CASSLDLQPLHF. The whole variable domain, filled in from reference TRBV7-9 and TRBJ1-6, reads DTGVSQNPRHKITKRGQNVTFRCDPISEHNRLYWYRQTLGQGPEFLTYFQNEAQLEKSRLLSDRFSAERPKGSFSTLEIQRTEQGDSAMYLCASSLDLQPLHFGNGTRLTVT.

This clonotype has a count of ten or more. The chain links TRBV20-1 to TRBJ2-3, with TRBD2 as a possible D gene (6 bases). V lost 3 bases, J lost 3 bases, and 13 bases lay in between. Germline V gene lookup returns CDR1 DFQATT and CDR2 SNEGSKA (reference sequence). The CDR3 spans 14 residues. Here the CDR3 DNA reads TGCAGTGCTAGGCGCCGGGGGATTACAGATACGCAGTATTTT. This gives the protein CSARRRGITDTQYF.

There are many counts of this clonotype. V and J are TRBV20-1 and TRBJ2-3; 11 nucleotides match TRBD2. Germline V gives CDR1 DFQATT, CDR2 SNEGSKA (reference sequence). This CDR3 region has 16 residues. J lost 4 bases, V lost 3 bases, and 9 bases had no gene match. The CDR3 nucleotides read TGCAGTGCTAGCCGAACTAGCGGGAGTGTGGCAGATACGCAGTATTTT. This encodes CSASRTSGSVADTQYF.

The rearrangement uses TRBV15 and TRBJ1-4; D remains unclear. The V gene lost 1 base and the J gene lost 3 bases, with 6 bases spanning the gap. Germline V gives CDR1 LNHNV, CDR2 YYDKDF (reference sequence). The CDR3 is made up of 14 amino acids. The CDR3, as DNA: TGTGCCACCAGCAGAGGCCGGTCTAATGAAAAACTGTTTTTT. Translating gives CATSRGRSNEKLFF.

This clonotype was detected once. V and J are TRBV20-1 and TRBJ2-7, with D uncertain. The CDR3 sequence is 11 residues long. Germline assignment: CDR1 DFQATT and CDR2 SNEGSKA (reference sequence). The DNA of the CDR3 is TGCAATGGCGGAAATTCCTACGAGCAGTACTTC. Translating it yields CNGGNSYEQYF.

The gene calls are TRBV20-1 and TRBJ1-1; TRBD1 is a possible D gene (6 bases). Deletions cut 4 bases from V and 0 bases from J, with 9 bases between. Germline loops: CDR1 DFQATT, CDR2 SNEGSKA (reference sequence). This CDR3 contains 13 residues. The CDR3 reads CSAIGGMNTEAFF. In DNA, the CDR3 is TGCAGTGCTATAGGGGGAATGAACACTGAAGCTTTCTTT.

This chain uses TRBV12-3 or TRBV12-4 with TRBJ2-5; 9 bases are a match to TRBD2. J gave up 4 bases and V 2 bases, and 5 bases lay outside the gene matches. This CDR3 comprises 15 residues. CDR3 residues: CASSLYGGRVETQYF. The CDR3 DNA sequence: TGTGCCAGCAGTTTATATGGCGGGAGGGTAGAGACCCAGTACTTC.

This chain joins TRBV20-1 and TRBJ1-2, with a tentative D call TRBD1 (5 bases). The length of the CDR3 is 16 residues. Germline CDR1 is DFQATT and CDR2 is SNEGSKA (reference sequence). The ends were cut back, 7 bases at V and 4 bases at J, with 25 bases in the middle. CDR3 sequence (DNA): TGCAGTGGTAACTCGGGGGGAACAGACCTGTTCTATGGCTACACCTTC. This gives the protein CSGNSGGTDLFYGYTF.

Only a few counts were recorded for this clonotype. The chain's CDR3 is CASGRVHDSEQFF. In DNA, the CDR3 is TGTGCCAGCGGCAGGGTACACGACTCGGAGCAGTTCTTC. The chain employs TRBV12-3 or TRBV12-4 and TRBJ2-1; D is perhaps TRBD1 (5 bases). The CDR3 runs to 13 residues. The V end was cut by 8 bases, the J end by 10 bases, with 18 bases between.

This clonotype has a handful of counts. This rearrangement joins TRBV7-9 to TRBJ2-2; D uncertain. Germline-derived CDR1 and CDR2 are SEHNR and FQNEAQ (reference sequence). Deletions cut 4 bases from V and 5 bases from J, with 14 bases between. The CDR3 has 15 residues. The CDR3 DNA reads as TGTGCCAGCAGCTGGACCGCCATTAGGACCGGGGAGCTGTTTTTT. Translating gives CASSWTAIRTGELFF.

The CDR3 DNA reads as TGCAGTGCTAGAACTAGCGGGAGAGCCTACGAGCAGTACTTC. It specifies CSARTSGRAYEQYF. The chain uses TRBV20-1 and TRBJ2-7; 11 bases line up with TRBD2. The CDR3 spans 14 residues. Germline CDR1 and CDR2: DFQATT and SNEGSKA (reference sequence). Germline trimming cut 2 bases from V and 2 bases from J; bases unmatched to any gene: 2.

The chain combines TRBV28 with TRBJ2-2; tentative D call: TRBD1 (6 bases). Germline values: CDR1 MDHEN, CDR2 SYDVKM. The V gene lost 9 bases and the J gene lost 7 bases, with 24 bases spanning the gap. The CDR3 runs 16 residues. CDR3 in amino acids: CARGGLYQRCYGELFF. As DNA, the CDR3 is TGTGCCAGAGGGGGATTATACCAACGATGTTACGGGGAGCTGTTTTTT.

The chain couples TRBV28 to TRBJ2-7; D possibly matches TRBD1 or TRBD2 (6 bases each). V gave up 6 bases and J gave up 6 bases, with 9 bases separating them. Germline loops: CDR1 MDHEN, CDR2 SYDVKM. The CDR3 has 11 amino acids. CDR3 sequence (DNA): TGTGCCAGCAGGGAGGGGGGCGAGCAGTACTTC. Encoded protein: CASREGGEQYF.

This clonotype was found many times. Written as DNA, the CDR3 is TGTGCCAGCAGCCGAAAACTAGGATCACCCCTCCACTTT. Protein sequence: CASSRKLGSPLHF. The genes are TRBV5-6 and TRBJ1-6; D remains unclear. Germline V gives CDR1 SGHDT, CDR2 YYEEEE. The CDR3 totals 13 residues. V dropped 4 bases and J dropped 10 bases, with 12 bases sitting between them.

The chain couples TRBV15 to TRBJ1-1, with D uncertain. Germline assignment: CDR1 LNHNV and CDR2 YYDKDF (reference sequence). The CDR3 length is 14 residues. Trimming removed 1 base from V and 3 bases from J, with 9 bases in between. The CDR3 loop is CATSRAVGDTEAFF. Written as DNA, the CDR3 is TGTGCCACCAGCAGAGCCGTGGGCGACACTGAAGCTTTCTTT.

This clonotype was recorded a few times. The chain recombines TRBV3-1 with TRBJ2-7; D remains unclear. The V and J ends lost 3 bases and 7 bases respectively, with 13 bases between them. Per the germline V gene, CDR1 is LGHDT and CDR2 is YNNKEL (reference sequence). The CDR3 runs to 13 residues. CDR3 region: CASSHSFTEEQYF. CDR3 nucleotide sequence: TGTGCCAGCAGCCATAGTTTTACGGAGGAGCAGTACTTC.

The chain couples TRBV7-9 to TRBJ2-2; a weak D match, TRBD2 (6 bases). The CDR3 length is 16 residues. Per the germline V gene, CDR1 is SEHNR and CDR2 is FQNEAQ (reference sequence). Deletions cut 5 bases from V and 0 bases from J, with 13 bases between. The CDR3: CASSPGTLANTGELFF. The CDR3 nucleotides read TGTGCCAGCAGCCCTGGGACTCTTGCGAACACCGGGGAGCTGTTTTTT.

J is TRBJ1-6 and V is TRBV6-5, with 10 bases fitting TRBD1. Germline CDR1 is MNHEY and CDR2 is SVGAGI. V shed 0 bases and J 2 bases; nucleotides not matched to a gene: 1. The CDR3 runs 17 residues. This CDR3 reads CASSYSGTGAYNSPLHF. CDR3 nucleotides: TGTGCCAGCAGTTACTCGGGGACAGGGGCCTATAATTCACCCCTCCACTTT.